This T cell receptor (beta chain) was sequenced in a study of PD-1 blockade in classical Hodgkin lymphoma. Only in-frame clones appear in the TCRdb table, and some are missing; sequencing was by immunoSEQ multiplex PCR. This sample has about 94,000 clones, with 89% found just once. Broader study findings: Unlike CD8+ TCR diversity, which did not rise significantly by C4D1, CD4+ TCR diversity did. Complete responders possessed baseline diversity comparable to newly diagnosed patients.

This clone was detected only once. No antigen is known for it. Each and every patient relapsed after autologous stem cell transplantation, and patients got differing brentuximab vedotin exposure. Classifying best responses yielded complete response, partial response or progressive disease. In germline, CDR1 is SGHVS, CDR2 FQNEAQ. CDR3 length: 11 amino acids. V lost 2 bases, J lost 16 bases, and 12 bases lay in between. The chain links TRBV7-8 to TRBJ2-1; D is unclear. The sample was peripheral blood mononuclear cells (PBMCs), taken before the second cycle of nivolumab. This receptor was taken from a human donor with classical Hodgkin lymphoma. CDR3 nucleotides: TGTGCCAGCAGCTTATATGGCGCTCGATTCTTC. This gives the protein CASSLYGARFF.